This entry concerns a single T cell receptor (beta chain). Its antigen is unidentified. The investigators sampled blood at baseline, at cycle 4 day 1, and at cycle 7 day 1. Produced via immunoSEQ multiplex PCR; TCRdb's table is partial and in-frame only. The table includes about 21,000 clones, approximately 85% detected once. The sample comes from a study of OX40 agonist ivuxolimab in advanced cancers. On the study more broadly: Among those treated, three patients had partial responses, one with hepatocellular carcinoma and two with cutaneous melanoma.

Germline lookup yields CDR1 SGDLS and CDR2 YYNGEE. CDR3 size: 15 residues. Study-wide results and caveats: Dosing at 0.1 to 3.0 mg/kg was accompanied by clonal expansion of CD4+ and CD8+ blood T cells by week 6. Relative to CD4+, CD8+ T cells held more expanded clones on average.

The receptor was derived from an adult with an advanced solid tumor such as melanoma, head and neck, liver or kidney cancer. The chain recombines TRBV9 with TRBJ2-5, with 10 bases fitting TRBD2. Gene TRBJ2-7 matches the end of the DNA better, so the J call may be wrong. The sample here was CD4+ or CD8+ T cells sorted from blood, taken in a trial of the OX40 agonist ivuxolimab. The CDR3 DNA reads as TGTGCCAGCAGCCCGACCGGACTAGCGGCCTACGAGCAGTACTTC. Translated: CASSPTGLAAYEQYF.